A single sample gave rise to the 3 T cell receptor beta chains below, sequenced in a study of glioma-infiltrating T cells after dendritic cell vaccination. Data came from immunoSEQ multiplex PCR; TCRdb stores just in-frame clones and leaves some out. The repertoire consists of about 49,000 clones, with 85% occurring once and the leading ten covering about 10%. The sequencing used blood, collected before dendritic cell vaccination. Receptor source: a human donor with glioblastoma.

CDR3 coding DNA: TGCGCCAGCAGCTCCATTGAAGGGGGAGCCATGAACACTGAAGCTTTCTTT. Translating gives CASSSIEGGAMNTEAFF. The chain carries TRBV4-1 and TRBJ1-1; D may be TRBD1 (6 bases). Trimming cost V 5 bases and J 0 bases, with 19 bases left between them. Germline values: CDR1 MGHRA, CDR2 YSYEKL. This CDR3 contains 17 residues.

The CDR3 reads CASSYLTAPRLEQYF. The CDR3 DNA follows: TGTGCCAGCAGTTACCTGACGGCGCCGAGGCTCGAGCAGTACTTC. The genes are TRBV6-5 and TRBJ2-7; D ambiguous. This CDR3 comprises 15 residues. V dropped 2 bases and J dropped 6 bases, with 17 bases sitting between them. The germline V gene has CDR1 MNHEY and CDR2 SVGAGI.

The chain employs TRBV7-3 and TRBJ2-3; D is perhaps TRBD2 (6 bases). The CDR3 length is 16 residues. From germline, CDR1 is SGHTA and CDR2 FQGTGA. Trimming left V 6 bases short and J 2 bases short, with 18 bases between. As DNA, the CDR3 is TGTGCCAGCAGTCCCCTCTCCGGGAGCCTCACAGATACGCAGTATTTT. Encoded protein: CASSPLSGSLTDTQYF.